This is a list of T cell receptor beta chains from one sample in a study of post-analysis software for immune sequencing data. Each CDR3 protein gets one entry after TCRdb re-called the PCR reads with MiXCR. The profile shows 250,000 to 300,000 distinct CDR3 sequences, 36% of them singletons. Sequenced sample: blood. All receptors come from a girl between 5 and 17 years old with multiple sclerosis. CDR3s include the opening cysteine and the closing phenylalanine or tryptophan. A D gene is named only where the DNA matches it firmly. Not all rows give a size; the values are once, few, many and, for expanded clones, a class.

DNA,CDR3,D,size,J,V
TGTGCCAGCAGTTTATTCCAGCGGGACACAGATACGCAGTATTTT,CASSLFQRDTDTQYF,TRBD2,NA,TRBJ2-3,TRBV12-3/TRBV12-4
TGTGCCAGCAGCCAAGAGGCCAGGGGGCGCGGAAACATTCAGTACTTC,CASSQEARGRGNIQYF,TRBD1,many,TRBJ2-4,TRBV4-2
TGCAGTGCTGCCAGTGGACACGGGACGAACACTGAAGCTTTCTTT,CSAASGHGTNTEAFF,NA,few,TRBJ1-1,TRBV20-1
TGCAGTGCGAGGACAGGGCAGGATGGCTACACCTTC,CSARTGQDGYTF,TRBD1,NA,TRBJ1-2,TRBV20-1
TGTGCCAGCAGTCCTCGACAGGGGGCCCATACGCAGTATTTT,CASSPRQGAHTQYF,TRBD1,many,TRBJ2-3,TRBV3-1
TGTGCCAGCAGTTTAGAGGGAAACGGGGCTTTCTTT,CASSLEGNGAFF,NA,NA,TRBJ1-1,TRBV28
TGCAGCGTTGAAGCTGACCGATCGGCCTATGGCTACACCTTC,CSVEADRSAYGYTF,NA,many,TRBJ1-2,TRBV29-1
TGTGCCAGCAGTGCCACCGGGGCGCATCAGCCCCAGCATTTT,CASSATGAHQPQHF,NA,many,TRBJ1-5,TRBV6-2/TRBV6-3
TGTGCCAGCAGAACGGGGGGCCCTCGACGGGAGACCCAGTACTTC,CASRTGGPRRETQYF,NA,many,TRBJ2-5,TRBV5-5
TGTGCCAGCAGCTTCAGCGGGAGCCACAATGAGCAGTTCTTC,CASSFSGSHNEQFF,TRBD2,many,TRBJ2-1,TRBV7-3
TGTGCCAGCAGCTTATATAGTATGGACTATAGATACAATGAGCAGTTCTTC,CASSLYSMDYRYNEQFF,NA,NA,TRBJ2-1,TRBV7-6
TGTGCCAGCAATGTACAGGGAAGCAATGAGCAGTTCTTC,CASNVQGSNEQFF,NA,many,TRBJ2-1,TRBV12-3/TRBV12-4
TGTGCCAGCAGCTTAAGAGCGGGAGAGGATGAGCAGTTCTTC,CASSLRAGEDEQFF,TRBD2,many,TRBJ2-1,TRBV7-3
TGCGCCAGCAGCGGACAGGGGGCCCCCTTTGAAGCTTTCTTT,CASSGQGAPFEAFF,TRBD1,NA,TRBJ1-1,TRBV5-1
TGCGCCAGCAAAAAAGGGGCTGAAGAGACCCAGTACTTC,CASKKGAEETQYF,NA,many,TRBJ2-5,TRBV5-1
TGTGCCATCGGGGGGACAGGGGATCAGCCCCAGCATTTT,CAIGGTGDQPQHF,TRBD1,many,TRBJ1-5,TRBV10-3
TGTGCCAGCAGCGACCAGGGGCTTGGGGATACGCAGTATTTT,CASSDQGLGDTQYF,NA,many,TRBJ2-3,TRBV6-6
TGTGCCAGCAGTTTCTTTGGGGGAATGAACACTGAAGCTTTCTTT,CASSFFGGMNTEAFF,NA,NA,TRBJ1-1,TRBV27
TGTGCCAGGAGCGATGGACTTTTAAATCAGCCCCAGCATTTT,CARSDGLLNQPQHF,NA,once,TRBJ1-5,TRBV30
TGTGCCAGCAGTGCAGGGACAGGGGTGGGCACAGATACGCAGTATTTT,CASSAGTGVGTDTQYF,TRBD1,NA,TRBJ2-3,TRBV25-1
TGTGCCAGCAGTGACTCGGACGAGGCAGATACGCAGTATTTT,CASSDSDEADTQYF,NA,NA,TRBJ2-3,TRBV6-4
TGCAGCGTCCAAGGACGGGGGTTAGAGACCCAGTACTTC,CSVQGRGLETQYF,NA,many,TRBJ2-5,TRBV29-1
TGCGCCAGCAGCTTGGCCTCAGGGTCTGGCTACACCTTC,CASSLASGSGYTF,NA,many,TRBJ1-2,TRBV5-1
TGCAGTGCTACCACCTTCCGGCTGGACACCGAAGCTTTCTTT,CSATTFRLDTEAFF,NA,NA,TRBJ1-1,TRBV20-1
TGTGCCAGCAGACCAGACTCGAACACCGGGGAGCTGTTTTTT,CASRPDSNTGELFF,NA,NA,TRBJ2-2,TRBV4-2
TGTGCCAGCTCACCATGGGATACGCAGTATTTT,CASSPWDTQYF,NA,NA,TRBJ2-3,TRBV18
TGTGCCAGCTCACCGGCCCCGGGACCTCAAGAGACCCAGTACTTC,CASSPAPGPQETQYF,NA,many,TRBJ2-5,TRBV18
TGTGCCAGCAGTTTACAGACTAGCGGCCGCTCCGAGCAGTACTTC,CASSLQTSGRSEQYF,TRBD2,NA,TRBJ2-7,TRBV12-3/TRBV12-4
TGTGCCAGCAGCTCTCGACAGGTTCGCACCGGGGAGCTGTTTTTT,CASSSRQVRTGELFF,NA,few,TRBJ2-2,TRBV13
TGTGCCAGCACCAAACCGGGACAGCGGAACACTGAAGCTTTCTTT,CASTKPGQRNTEAFF,TRBD1,few,TRBJ1-1,TRBV2
TGTGCCATCAGTGTCGCGTTGCTGGGTCATGGCTACACCTTC,CAISVALLGHGYTF,NA,NA,TRBJ1-2,TRBV10-3